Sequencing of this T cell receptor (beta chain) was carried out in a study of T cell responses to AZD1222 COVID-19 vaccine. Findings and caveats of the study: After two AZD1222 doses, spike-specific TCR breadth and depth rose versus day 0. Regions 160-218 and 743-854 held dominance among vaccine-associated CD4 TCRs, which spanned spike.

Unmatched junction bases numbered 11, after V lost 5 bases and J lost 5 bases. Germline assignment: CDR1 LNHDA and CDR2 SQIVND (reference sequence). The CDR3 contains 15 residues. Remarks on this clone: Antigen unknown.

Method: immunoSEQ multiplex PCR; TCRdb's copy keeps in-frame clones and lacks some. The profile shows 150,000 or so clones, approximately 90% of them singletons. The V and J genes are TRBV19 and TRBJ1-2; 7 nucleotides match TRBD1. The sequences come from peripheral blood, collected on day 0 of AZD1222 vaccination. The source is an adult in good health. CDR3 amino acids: CASSWTGEFLYGYTF. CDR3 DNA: TGTGCCAGTAGTTGGACAGGCGAATTTTTGTATGGCTACACCTTC.